The 20 T cell receptor beta chains in this list originate from one sample, sequenced in a study of yellow fever vaccine responses in identical twins. TCRdb passed the RT-PCR reads through MiXCR, listing each CDR3 protein once. The profile shows 25,000 or so distinct CDR3 sequences, around four fifths of them singletons. The sequencing here drew on T cells from blood (PBMCs), unsorted or a sorted subset (not recorded which), taken before or after yellow fever vaccination (not recorded which). These TCRs come from a woman younger than 30 who received the yellow fever vaccine.

This clonotype was seen just once. The chain uses TRBV9 and TRBJ2-1, with 9 positions matching TRBD2. J lost 6 bases, V lost 3 bases, and 4 bases had no gene match. The V gene's germline CDR1 is SGDLS and CDR2 YYNGEE. CDR3 length: 14 amino acids. This CDR3 is CASSASGVFNEQFF. CDR3 DNA: TGTGCCAGCAGCGCTAGCGGGGTCTTCAATGAGCAGTTCTTC.

The chain uses TRBV2 and TRBJ2-3; D not certain. The CDR3 spans 15 residues. Deletions cut 4 bases from V and 6 bases from J, with 17 bases between. The germline CDR1 and CDR2 sequences are SNHLY and FYNNEI. This CDR3 reads CASSVKPDGYDTQYF. For the CDR3, the DNA is TGTGCCAGCAGTGTGAAACCCGACGGGTACGATACGCAGTATTTT.

This chain uses TRBV29-1 with TRBJ2-5, with D maybe TRBD2 (6 bases). Germline V gives CDR1 SQVTM, CDR2 ANQGSEA. This CDR3 contains 13 residues. The V end was cut by 5 bases, the J end by 4 bases, with 14 bases between. CDR3 sequence: CSVLHAGGETQYF. The CDR3 DNA reads TGCAGCGTTCTACACGCCGGGGGAGAGACCCAGTACTTC.

This clonotype was seen only a few times. This chain joins TRBV4-1 and TRBJ2-5, with no clear D. This CDR3 is 13 amino acids long. Trimming shortened V by 4 bases and J by 2 bases, and 8 bases separated the two germline ends. CDR1 and CDR2 from the germline V gene are MGHRA and YSYEKL. The CDR3 here is CASSLAVQETQYF. Written as DNA, the CDR3 is TGCGCCAGCAGCCTGGCTGTACAAGAGACCCAGTACTTC.

V is TRBV28 and J is TRBJ2-5; D ambiguous. The CDR3 covers 15 residues. Germline V lookup: CDR1 MDHEN, CDR2 SYDVKM. V was clipped by 5 bases and J by 1 base, with 14 bases between them. DNA of the CDR3: TGTGCCAGCAGTCCGTTCCTAGTCAGCCAAGAGACCCAGTACTTC. Translation: CASSPFLVSQETQYF.

The rearrangement uses TRBV27 and TRBJ1-5, with TRBD1 identical over 10 bases. CDR3 length equals 15 residues. Germline V gives CDR1 MNHEY, CDR2 SMNVEV (reference sequence). Trimming took 6 bases from V and 2 from J; bases not matched to a gene: 4. DNA for the CDR3: TGTGCCAGCAGAGTCGGGACAGGGGGCAATCAGCCCCAGCATTTT. It codes for CASRVGTGGNQPQHF.

This sequence joins TRBV11-3 and TRBJ2-1; 12 bases fit TRBD2. This CDR3 contains 17 residues. The ends lost 1 base at V and 6 bases at J; junction bases unmatched: 7. CDR1 and CDR2 from the germline V gene are SGHNT and YENEEA. The CDR3 coding sequence is TGTGCCAGCAGCTTAGGGGCTAGCGGGAGGGCAATCAATGAGCAGTTCTTC. It translates to CASSLGASGRAINEQFF.

V is TRBV3-1 and J is TRBJ1-1, with D unresolved. The length of the CDR3 is 14 residues. Trimming took 4 bases from V and 2 from J, leaving 11 bases between them. Germline CDR1 is LGHDT and CDR2 is YNNKEL (reference sequence). CDR3 protein: CASSPGHKNTEAFF. The DNA of the CDR3 is TGTGCCAGCAGCCCCGGGCACAAAAACACTGAAGCTTTCTTT. Based on the CDR3 plus reference TRBV3-1 and TRBJ1-1, the full variable domain is DTAVSQTPKYLVTQMGNDKSIKCEQNLGHDTMYWYKQDSKKFLKIMFSYNNKELIINETVPNRFSPKSPDKAHLNLHINSLELGDSAVYFCASSPGHKNTEAFFGQGTRLTVV.

The chain is built from TRBV6-1 and TRBJ2-7, with D tentatively TRBD1 (5 bases). Trimming pared 2 bases from V and 4 bases from J, leaving 9 bases between. This CDR3 spans 13 amino acids. CDR1 is MNHNS and CDR2 is SASEGT in the germline V gene. CDR3 bases: TGTGCCAGCAGTGAAATTTCAGGGTACGAGCAGTACGTC. This sequence encodes CASSEISGYEQYV.

The V call is TRBV20-1, the J call TRBJ2-7, with D uncertain. The CDR3 consists of 11 residues. CDR1 is DFQATT, CDR2 SNEGSKA, per germline (reference sequence). The ends were cut back, 3 bases at V and 3 bases at J, with 6 bases in the middle. The CDR3 nucleotides are TGCAGTGCTAGGCAAAACTACGAGCAGTACTTC. This encodes CSARQNYEQYF.

V usage is TRBV11-1 and J usage is TRBJ2-5; tentatively, D is TRBD1 or TRBD2 (5 bases each). Germline CDR1 SGHAT, CDR2 FQDESV (reference sequence). V gave up 3 bases and J gave up 1 base, with 9 bases separating them. This CDR3 has 14 amino acids. CDR3 in DNA: TGTGCCAGCAGCTTGCCGGGACCCCAAGAGACCCAGTACTTC. It yields the protein CASSLPGPQETQYF.

The V call is TRBV4-2, the J call TRBJ2-3; 12 bases are a match to TRBD2. V was pared by 0 bases and J by 4 bases, with 2 bases of the junction left unmatched. This CDR3 region has 16 residues. Germline-derived CDR1 and CDR2 are LGHNA and YNFKEQ. This chain's CDR3 is CASSQDLAGGPDTQYF. As DNA, the CDR3 is TGTGCCAGCAGCCAAGATCTAGCGGGAGGGCCAGATACGCAGTATTTT.

V gene TRBV24-1 combines with J gene TRBJ2-5; 7 positions agree with TRBD1. Germline CDR1 and CDR2: KGHDR and SFDVKD. This CDR3 region has 16 residues. V shed 1 base and J 2 bases; nucleotides not matched to a gene: 6. CDR3 nucleotide sequence: TGTGCCACCAGTGATTTACCCGACAGGGAACAAGAGACCCAGTACTTC. This sequence encodes CATSDLPDREQETQYF.

The chain has TRBV10-3 and TRBJ1-1; D is perhaps TRBD1 (5 bases). Looked up from germline, CDR1 is ENHRY and CDR2 is SYGVKD. Between the trimmed V and J ends, which lost 2 bases and 0 bases, there was a span of 10 bases. The CDR3 is 15 amino acids. The CDR3 loop reads CAISEARQLNTEAFF. The DNA of the CDR3 is TGTGCCATCAGTGAGGCTAGACAGCTGAACACTGAAGCTTTCTTT.

V is TRBV9 and J is TRBJ2-3, with 13 nucleotides matching TRBD2. The CDR3 is 18 residues long. Trimming at V came to 4 bases and at J to 1 base, leaving 9 bases not matched to a gene. In germline, CDR1 is SGDLS, CDR2 YYNGEE. As DNA, the CDR3 is TGTGCCAGCAGCCAACTAGCGGGGGGGCCCTACCGCACAGATACGCAGTATTTT. This codes for CASSQLAGGPYRTDTQYF.

The genes are TRBV29-1 and TRBJ1-2, with D perhaps TRBD1 (5 bases). CDR1 and CDR2 from the germline V gene are SQVTM and ANQGSEA. The CDR3 has 10 amino acids. V was clipped by 5 bases and J by 6 bases, with 7 bases between them. CDR3 in amino acids: CSVQQDGYTF. The CDR3 DNA sequence: TGCAGCGTTCAACAGGATGGCTACACCTTC.

V is TRBV7-8 and J is TRBJ2-1, with a tentative D call TRBD2 (5 bases). The CDR3 runs to 14 residues. V lost 1 base to trimming and J lost 10 bases, with 14 bases between them. The germline gives CDR1 SGHVS, CDR2 FQNEAQ. CDR3 region: CASSLVGQRGEQFF. CDR3 in DNA: TGTGCCAGCAGCTTAGTGGGTCAACGAGGGGAGCAGTTCTTC.

This clonotype was observed once. This chain joins TRBV7-9 and TRBJ1-1; 7 nucleotides align to TRBD1. CDR1 is SEHNR and CDR2 is FQNEAQ in the germline V gene (reference sequence). Germline trimming cut 3 bases from V and 0 bases from J; bases unmatched to any gene: 7. The CDR3 is made up of 16 amino acids. The chain's CDR3 is CASSFYRGYMNTEAFF. The CDR3 DNA follows: TGTGCCAGCAGCTTTTACAGGGGCTACATGAACACTGAAGCTTTCTTT.

This clonotype was seen a few times. This chain uses TRBV29-1 with TRBJ2-7; unclear D gene. V was clipped by 3 bases and J by 1 base, with 4 bases between them. This CDR3 spans 11 amino acids. The germline V gene encodes CDR1 SQVTM and CDR2 ANQGSEA. As DNA, the CDR3 is TGCAGCGTTGAGGTGTCCTACGAGCAGTACTTC. This translates into CSVEVSYEQYF.

The sample holds one count of this clonotype. V gene TRBV6-1 combines with J gene TRBJ2-1, with 8 bases fitting TRBD2. The CDR3 covers 16 residues. Germline-derived CDR1 and CDR2 are MNHNS and SASEGT. After removal of 6 bases from V and 5 bases from J, the junction contained 12 bases not matched to a gene. CDR3 in amino acids: CASSAAAGGSHNEQFF. Written as DNA, the CDR3 is TGTGCCAGCAGCGCCGCGGCGGGGGGTTCCCACAATGAGCAGTTCTTC.